One sample yielded the 20 T cell receptor beta chains listed below, sequenced in a study of shared clonotypes between healthy human individuals. TCRdb's table, derived via immunoSEQ multiplex PCR, lists solely in-frame clones and lacks some. The sample yields over 700,000 clones, just under 75% seen once. The material sequenced was memory CD4+ T cells sorted from blood. Subset indicated: CD45RA-negative fraction. Receptor source: a woman aged 25-40 years in good health.

V gene TRBV27 combines with J gene TRBJ2-3, with D maybe TRBD1 (6 bases). Trimming removed 5 bases from V and 0 bases from J, with 12 bases in between. The CDR3 length is 15 residues. Germline CDR1 reads MNHEY; CDR2 reads SMNVEV (reference sequence). The CDR3 DNA is TGTGCCAGCAGTATCGGGACAACTAGCACAGATACGCAGTATTTT. Protein sequence: CASSIGTTSTDTQYF.

This chain uses TRBV7-9 with TRBJ1-1; no firm D call. The CDR3 extends over 14 amino acids. The V gene's germline CDR1 is SEHNR and CDR2 FQNEAQ (reference sequence). Trimming stripped 6 bases from V and 4 bases from J, with 15 bases between. The CDR3 bases are TGTGCCAGCAGGTCCGGGGAGGGCGGCACTGAAGCTTTCTTT. It specifies CASRSGEGGTEAFF. Full variable domain (rest looked up from reference TRBV7-9 and TRBJ1-1): DTGVSQNPRHKITKRGQNVTFRCDPISEHNRLYWYRQTLGQGPEFLTYFQNEAQLEKSRLLSDRFSAERPKGSFSTLEIQRTEQGDSAMYLCASRSGEGGTEAFFGQGTRLTVV.

This clone was detected only a few times. The chain carries TRBV18 and TRBJ2-2; 9 bases are a match to TRBD2. Germline V gene data show CDR1 as KGHSH and CDR2 as LQKENI. The length of the CDR3 is 16 residues. Losses at the gene ends were 0 bases for V and 4 bases for J; bases not matched to a gene: 3. This CDR3 is CASSPPSGRPTGELFF. CDR3 in DNA: TGTGCCAGCTCACCACCTAGCGGGAGACCCACCGGGGAGCTGTTTTTT. The complete variable domain, with remaining parts taken from reference TRBV18 and TRBJ2-2, reads NAGVMQNPRHLVRRRGQEARLRCSPMKGHSHVYWYRQLPEEGLKFMVYLQKENIIDESGMPKERFSAEFPKEGPSILRIQQVVRGDSAAYFCASSPPSGRPTGELFFGEGSRLTVL.

The V call is TRBV11-2, the J call TRBJ2-3; 8 bases line up with TRBD2. CDR3 length: 14 residues. V dropped 2 bases and J dropped 4; count of bases not matched to a gene: 2. Germline loops: CDR1 SGHAT, CDR2 FQNNGV. The chain's CDR3 is CASSLQRESDTQYF. CDR3 DNA sequence: TGTGCCAGCAGCTTACAGCGGGAGTCAGATACGCAGTATTTT.

This clone was observed at least ten times. The missing conserved phenylalanine or tryptophan at the end of this CDR3 makes a read error likely. The DNA is left out, because the CDR3 cannot be placed on it with certainty; the CDR3 is given as TCRdb lists it. V and J are TRBV7-3 and TRBJ2-7; TRBD2, the table's D call, was not compared with the DNA. 11 amino acids form the CDR3, both terminal residues included. CDR1 and CDR2 (germline): SGHTA, FQGTGA. CDR3: CASSLRERVRL.

This clone was recorded many times. This CDR3 is CASSPRRGYEQYF. The CDR3 nucleotides read TGTGCCAGCAGTCCACGCAGGGGTTACGAGCAGTACTTC. The V and J genes are TRBV6-1 and TRBJ2-7; D is possibly TRBD1 (6 bases). Germline V gene data show CDR1 as MNHNS and CDR2 as SASEGT. V lost 5 bases, J lost 4 bases, and 12 bases lay in between. This CDR3 spans 13 amino acids.

This clone appeared a few times. The chain carries TRBV5-1 and TRBJ1-2; 11 positions match TRBD1. After removal of 4 bases from V and 0 bases from J, the junction contained 8 bases not matched to a gene. Germline CDR1 SGHRS, CDR2 YFSETQ. The CDR3 extends over 17 amino acids. In DNA form, the CDR3 reads TGCGCCAGCAGCCAAAGGACAGGGGGCGATACTAACTATGGCTACACCTTC. This codes for CASSQRTGGDTNYGYTF.

The gene calls are TRBV5-1 and TRBJ1-1; no definite D call. There are 16 residues in the CDR3. In germline, CDR1 is SGHRS, CDR2 YFSETQ. The V and J ends lost 4 bases and 2 bases respectively, with 18 bases between them. CDR3 DNA sequence: TGCGCCAGCAGCCCTACTCCAACAGAGTTCAACACTGAAGCTTTCTTT. It is translated as CASSPTPTEFNTEAFF.

The V gene is TRBV9, the J gene TRBJ2-2, with a weak D call TRBD1 (5 bases). The V end lost 0 bases, the J end lost 0 bases, and 9 bases lay between the germline ends. Germline assignment: CDR1 SGDLS and CDR2 YYNGEE. CDR3 length: 16 residues. The CDR3 loop is CASSVGGRANTGELFF. In DNA, the CDR3 is TGTGCCAGCAGCGTAGGGGGCAGGGCGAACACCGGGGAGCTGTTTTTT.

This clone has just one count. V is TRBV6-5 and J is TRBJ1-1; D gene ambiguous. V lost 6 bases and J lost 1, with 12 bases in between. CDR3 length: 14 residues. Germline V gene sequence: CDR1 MNHEY, CDR2 SVGAGI. This CDR3 reads CASSPVGGNTEAFF. The CDR3 region has the DNA TGTGCCAGCAGCCCAGTTGGAGGGAACACTGAAGCTTTCTTT.

This clone was counted many times. V gene TRBV28 combines with J gene TRBJ1-5; D is unclear. The CDR3 extends over 10 amino acids. The V gene's germline CDR1 is MDHEN and CDR2 SYDVKM. V was cut by 4 bases and J by 10 bases, with 5 bases left in between. The CDR3 DNA reads as TGTGCCAGCAGTTGGGGTCCCCAGCATTTT. It specifies CASSWGPQHF.

This clone has a handful of counts. CDR3 nucleotide sequence: TGCGCCAGCAGCCCCGGGACAGGCGCCCTGGGCTACACCTTC. It codes for CASSPGTGALGYTF. The chain joins TRBV5-1 to TRBJ1-2; 8 bases are a match to TRBD1. V lost 4 bases and J lost 8; bases outside the gene matches: 10. The CDR3 has 14 amino acids. Germline V gene data show CDR1 as SGHRS and CDR2 as YFSETQ.

This clone was detected only a few times. This chain joins TRBV29-1 and TRBJ1-1; D uncertain. V was clipped by 8 bases and J by 1 base, with 14 bases between them. Germline V gene sequence: CDR1 SQVTM, CDR2 ANQGSEA. This CDR3 comprises 13 residues. CDR3 nucleotides: TGCAGCCTCCGTGGCGATGGGAACACTGAAGCTTTCTTT. This sequence encodes CSLRGDGNTEAFF.

V gene TRBV14 combines with J gene TRBJ2-2; 11 nucleotides line up with TRBD1. This CDR3 region has 16 residues. Germline V gives CDR1 SGHDN, CDR2 FVKESK. V was clipped by 2 bases and J by 7 bases; unmatched bases: 6. CDR3 protein: CASSQWTGGSVGELFF. Written as DNA, the CDR3 is TGTGCCAGCAGCCAATGGACAGGGGGCAGCGTCGGGGAGCTGTTTTTT.

A few counts support this clone. The chain links TRBV19 to TRBJ2-3; a possible D gene is TRBD2 (6 bases). CDR3 length: 12 residues. Germline values: CDR1 LNHDA, CDR2 SQIVND (reference sequence). Trimming pared 11 bases from V and 1 base from J, leaving 10 bases between. CDR3 region: CACGDRTDTQYF. The DNA for the CDR3 is TGTGCCTGCGGGGATCGCACAGATACGCAGTATTTT.

The V and J genes are TRBV5-1 and TRBJ1-1; D not resolved. The CDR3 length is 15 residues. The germline gives CDR1 SGHRS, CDR2 YFSETQ. The V and J ends lost 2 bases and 2 bases respectively, with 13 bases between them. The chain's CDR3 is CASSFSGRTNTEAFF. As DNA, the CDR3 is TGCGCCAGCAGCTTCTCCGGACGGACCAACACTGAAGCTTTCTTT.

The chain has TRBV19 and TRBJ1-5, with D maybe TRBD1 (5 bases). The CDR3 length is 13 residues. CDR1 and CDR2 from the germline V gene are LNHDA and SQIVND (reference sequence). V lost 1 base and J 7 bases, leaving 8 bases between the germline ends. The CDR3 DNA sequence: TGTGCCAGTAGTATAGGGACACGACAGCCCCAGCATTTT. Its translation: CASSIGTRQPQHF.

This chain connects TRBV30 to TRBJ2-7, with D perhaps given as TRBD1 or TRBD2 (5 bases each). The CDR3 totals 13 residues. Trimming left V 8 bases short and J 6 bases short, with 20 bases between. The germline V gene has CDR1 GTSNPN and CDR2 SVGIG (reference sequence). In DNA, the CDR3 is TGTGCCCTCACCCCGGGACCCGGGGCCGAGCAGTACTTC. This encodes CALTPGPGAEQYF.

Note on this clone: Other DNA sequences from this sample encode an identical CDR3 as well. CDR3 in DNA: TGTGCCAGCAGCCCGAGTAGCGGGACAGATACGCAGTATTTT. Translation gives CASSPSSGTDTQYF. The rearrangement uses TRBV5-4 and TRBJ2-3; 7 bases match TRBD2. The CDR3 consists of 14 residues. The V segment lost 4 bases and the J segment 3 bases; nucleotides outside the gene matches: 5. Germline V gene data show CDR1 as SGHNT and CDR2 as YYREEE (reference sequence).

This clone was seen only a few times. This chain joins TRBV18 and TRBJ2-7, with 9 bases fitting TRBD1. Trimming at V came to 5 bases and at J to 4 bases, leaving 12 bases not matched to a gene. This CDR3 is built from 16 residues. Germline CDR1 KGHSH, CDR2 LQKENI. The CDR3 sequence: CASSDRTGGLWYEQYF. For the CDR3, the DNA is TGTGCCAGCTCAGATCGAACAGGGGGCCTTTGGTACGAGCAGTACTTC.